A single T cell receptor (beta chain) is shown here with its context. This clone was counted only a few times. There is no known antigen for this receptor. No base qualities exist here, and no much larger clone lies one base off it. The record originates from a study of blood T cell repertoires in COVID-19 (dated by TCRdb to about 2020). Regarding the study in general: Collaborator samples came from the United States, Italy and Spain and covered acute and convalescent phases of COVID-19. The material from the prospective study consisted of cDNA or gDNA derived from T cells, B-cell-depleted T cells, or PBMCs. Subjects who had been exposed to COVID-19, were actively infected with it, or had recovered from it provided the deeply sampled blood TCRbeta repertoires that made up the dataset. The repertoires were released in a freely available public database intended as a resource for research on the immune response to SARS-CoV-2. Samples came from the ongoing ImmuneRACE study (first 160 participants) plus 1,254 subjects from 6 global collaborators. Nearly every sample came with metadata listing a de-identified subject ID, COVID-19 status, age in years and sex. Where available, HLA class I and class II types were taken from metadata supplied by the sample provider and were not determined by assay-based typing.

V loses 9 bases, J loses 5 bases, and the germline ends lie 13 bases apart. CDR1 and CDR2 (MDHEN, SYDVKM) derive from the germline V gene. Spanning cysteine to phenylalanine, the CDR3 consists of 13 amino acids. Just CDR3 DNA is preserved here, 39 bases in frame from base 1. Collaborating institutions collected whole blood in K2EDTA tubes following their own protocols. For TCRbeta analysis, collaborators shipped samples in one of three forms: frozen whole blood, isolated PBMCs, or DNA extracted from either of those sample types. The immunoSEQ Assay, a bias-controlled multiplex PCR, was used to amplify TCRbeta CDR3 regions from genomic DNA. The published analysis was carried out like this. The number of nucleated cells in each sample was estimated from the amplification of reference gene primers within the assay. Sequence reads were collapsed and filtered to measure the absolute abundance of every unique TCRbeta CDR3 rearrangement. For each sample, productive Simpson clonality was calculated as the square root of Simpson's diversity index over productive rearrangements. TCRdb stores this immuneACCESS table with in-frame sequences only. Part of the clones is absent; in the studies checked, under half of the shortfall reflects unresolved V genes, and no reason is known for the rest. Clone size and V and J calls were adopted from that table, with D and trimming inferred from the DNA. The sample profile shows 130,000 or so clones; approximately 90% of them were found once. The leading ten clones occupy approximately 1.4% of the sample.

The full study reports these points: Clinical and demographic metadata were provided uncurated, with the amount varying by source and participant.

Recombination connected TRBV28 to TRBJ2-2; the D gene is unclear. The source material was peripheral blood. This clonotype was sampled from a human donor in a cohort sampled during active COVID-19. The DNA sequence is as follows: TGTGCCAGTCTACTACTAAGGACCGGGGAGCTGTTTTTT. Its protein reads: CASLLLRTGELFF.